This TCR beta chain was identified in a study of Ad26.COV2.S vaccination and SARS-CoV-2 variants. Study-wide results and caveats: Vaccine and placebo recipients had similar non-spike TCR breadth.

Produced via immunoSEQ multiplex PCR; TCRdb's table is partial and in-frame only. The sample shows 250,000 to 300,000 clones, about 90% of them seen only once. About this clone itself: As yet, its antigen is unknown.

Treatment in this sample: 15 to 20 received Ad26.COV2.S at low or high dose, single or two shots; about 5 received placebo; per-sample allocation not given. Specimen acquisition occurred on day 63 following the initial vaccine or placebo injection. The donor's status was that of an adult aged 18-55 years in Boston. The material was peripheral blood, obtained in a trial of Ad26.COV2.S vaccine versus placebo. The clonotype comes from a person between 18 and 60 years old who received the Ad26.COV2.S COVID-19 vaccine or a placebo.

CDR3 protein: CASSWGLNTEAFF. DNA of the CDR3: TGTGCCAGCAGTTGGGGGCTGAACACTGAAGCTTTCTTT. This chain uses TRBV6-5 with TRBJ1-1; D is possibly TRBD1 (6 bases). Trimming took off 4 bases at V and 0 bases at J, with 6 bases between the two ends. The CDR3 runs to 13 residues. Germline V gene lookup returns CDR1 MNHEY and CDR2 SVGAGI.